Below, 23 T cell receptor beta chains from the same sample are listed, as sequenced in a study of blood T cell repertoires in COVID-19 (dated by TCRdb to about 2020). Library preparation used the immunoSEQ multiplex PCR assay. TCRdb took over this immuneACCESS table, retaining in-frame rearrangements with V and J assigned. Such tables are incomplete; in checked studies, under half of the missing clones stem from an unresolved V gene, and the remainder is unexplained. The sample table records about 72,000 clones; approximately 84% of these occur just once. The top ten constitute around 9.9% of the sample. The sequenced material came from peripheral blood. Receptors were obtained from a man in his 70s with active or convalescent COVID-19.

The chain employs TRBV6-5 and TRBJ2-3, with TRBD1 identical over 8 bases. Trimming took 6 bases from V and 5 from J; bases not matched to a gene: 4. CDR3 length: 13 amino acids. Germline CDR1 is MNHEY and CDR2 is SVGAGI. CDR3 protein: CASRGTGKDTQYF. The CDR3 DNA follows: TGTGCCAGCAGAGGGACAGGAAAAGATACGCAGTATTTT.

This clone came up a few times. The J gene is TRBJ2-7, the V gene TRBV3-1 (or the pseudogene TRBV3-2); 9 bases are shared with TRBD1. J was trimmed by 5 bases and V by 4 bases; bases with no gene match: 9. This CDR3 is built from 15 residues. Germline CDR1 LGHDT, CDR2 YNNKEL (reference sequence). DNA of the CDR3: TGTGCCAGCAGCCCCCTCTCAGGACAGGGGAACGAGCAGTACTTC. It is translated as CASSPLSGQGNEQYF.

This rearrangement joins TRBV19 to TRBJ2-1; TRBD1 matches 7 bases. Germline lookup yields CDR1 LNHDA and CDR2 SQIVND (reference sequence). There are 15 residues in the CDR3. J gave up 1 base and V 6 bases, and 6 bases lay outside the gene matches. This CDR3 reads CASREGAVSYNEQFF. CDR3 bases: TGTGCCAGTAGAGAGGGGGCAGTGTCCTACAATGAGCAGTTCTTC.

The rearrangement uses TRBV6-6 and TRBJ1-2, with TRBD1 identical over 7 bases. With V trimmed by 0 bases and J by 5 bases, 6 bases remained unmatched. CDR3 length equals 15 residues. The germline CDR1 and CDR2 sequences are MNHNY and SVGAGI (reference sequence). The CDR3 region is CASSYSNRGGYGYTF. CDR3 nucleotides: TGTGCCAGCAGTTACTCGAACAGGGGTGGATATGGCTACACCTTC.

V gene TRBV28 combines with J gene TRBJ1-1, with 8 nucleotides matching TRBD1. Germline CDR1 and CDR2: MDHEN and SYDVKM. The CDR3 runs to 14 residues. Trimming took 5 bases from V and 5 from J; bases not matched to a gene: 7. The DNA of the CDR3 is TGTGCCAGCAGTATAGGACAGGGTACAACTGAAGCTTTCTTT. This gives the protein CASSIGQGTTEAFF. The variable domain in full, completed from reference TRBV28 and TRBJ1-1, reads DVKVTQSSRYLVKRTGEKVFLECVQDMDHENMFWYRQDPGLGLRLIYFSYDVKMKEKGDIPEGYSVSREKKERFSLILESASTNQTSMYLCASSIGQGTTEAFFGQGTRLTVV.

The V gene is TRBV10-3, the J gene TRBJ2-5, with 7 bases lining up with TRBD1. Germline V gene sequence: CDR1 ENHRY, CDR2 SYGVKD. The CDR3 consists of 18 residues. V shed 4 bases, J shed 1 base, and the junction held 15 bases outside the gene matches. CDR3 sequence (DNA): TGTGCCATCAGTGGACCGGAGAAGGACAGGCCCTTCCAAGAGACCCAGTACTTC. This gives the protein CAISGPEKDRPFQETQYF.

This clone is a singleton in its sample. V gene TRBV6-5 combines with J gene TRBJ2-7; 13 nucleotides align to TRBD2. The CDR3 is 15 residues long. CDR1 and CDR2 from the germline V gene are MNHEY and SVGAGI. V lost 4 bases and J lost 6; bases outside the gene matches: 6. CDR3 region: CASSSRLAGGPEQYF. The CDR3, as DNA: TGTGCCAGCAGTTCTAGACTAGCGGGAGGACCCGAGCAGTACTTC.

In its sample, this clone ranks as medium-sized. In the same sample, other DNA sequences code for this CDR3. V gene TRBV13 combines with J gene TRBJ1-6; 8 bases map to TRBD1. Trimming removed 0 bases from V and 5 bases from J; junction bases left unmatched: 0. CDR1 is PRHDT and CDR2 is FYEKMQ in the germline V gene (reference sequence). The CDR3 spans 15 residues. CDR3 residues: CASSLGDRDNSPLHF. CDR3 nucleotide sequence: TGTGCCAGCAGCTTAGGGGACAGGGATAATTCACCCCTCCACTTT. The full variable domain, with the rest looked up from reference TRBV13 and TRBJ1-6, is AAGVIQSPRHLIKEKRETATLKCYPIPRHDTVYWYQQGPGQDPQFLISFYEKMQSDKGSIPDRFSAQQFSDYHSELNMSSLELGDSALYFCASSLGDRDNSPLHFGNGTRLTVT.

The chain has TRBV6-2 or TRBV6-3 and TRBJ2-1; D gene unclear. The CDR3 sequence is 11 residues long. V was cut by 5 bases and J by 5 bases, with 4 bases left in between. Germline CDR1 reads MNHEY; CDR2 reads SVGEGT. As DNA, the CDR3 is TGTGCCAGCAGTATAAACAATGAGCAGTTCTTC. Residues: CASSINNEQFF.

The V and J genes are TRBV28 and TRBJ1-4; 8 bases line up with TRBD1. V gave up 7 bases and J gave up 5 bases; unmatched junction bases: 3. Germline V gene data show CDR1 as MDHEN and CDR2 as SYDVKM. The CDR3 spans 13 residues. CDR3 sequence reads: CASNNRGNEKLFF. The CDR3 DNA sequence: TGTGCCAGCAATAACAGGGGGAATGAAAAACTGTTTTTT.

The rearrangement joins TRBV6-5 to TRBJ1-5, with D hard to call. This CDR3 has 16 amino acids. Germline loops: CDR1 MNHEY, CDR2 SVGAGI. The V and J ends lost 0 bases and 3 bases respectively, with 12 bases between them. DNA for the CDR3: TGTGCCAGCAGTTACTCGAGGAGGGCCCACAATCAGCCCCAGCATTTT. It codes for CASSYSRRAHNQPQHF.

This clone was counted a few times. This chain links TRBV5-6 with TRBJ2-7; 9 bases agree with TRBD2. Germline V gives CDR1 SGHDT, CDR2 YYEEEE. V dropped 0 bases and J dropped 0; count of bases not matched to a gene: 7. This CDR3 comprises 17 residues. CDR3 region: CASSLVGGGRASYEQYF. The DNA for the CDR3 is TGTGCCAGCAGCTTGGTTGGCGGCGGGAGGGCCTCCTACGAGCAGTACTTC.

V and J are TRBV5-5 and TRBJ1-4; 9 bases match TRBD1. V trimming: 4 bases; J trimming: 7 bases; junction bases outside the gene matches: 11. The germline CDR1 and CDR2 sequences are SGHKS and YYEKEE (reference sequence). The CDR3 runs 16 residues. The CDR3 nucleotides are TGTGCCAGCAGCCTTTCACCGGGACAGGGAAGTGAAAAACTGTTTTTT. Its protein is CASSLSPGQGSEKLFF.

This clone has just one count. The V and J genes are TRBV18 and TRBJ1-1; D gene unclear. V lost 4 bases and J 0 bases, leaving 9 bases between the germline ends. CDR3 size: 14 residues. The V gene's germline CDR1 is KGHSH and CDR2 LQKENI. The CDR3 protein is CASSLEGLNTEAFF. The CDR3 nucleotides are TGTGCCAGCTCACTTGAGGGATTGAACACTGAAGCTTTCTTT.

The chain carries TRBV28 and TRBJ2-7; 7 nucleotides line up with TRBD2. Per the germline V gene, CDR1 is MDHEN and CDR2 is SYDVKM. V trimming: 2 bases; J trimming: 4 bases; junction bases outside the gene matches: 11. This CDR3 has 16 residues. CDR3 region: CASSLLASGPVYEQYF. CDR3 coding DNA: TGTGCCAGCAGTTTACTGGCTAGCGGACCAGTATACGAGCAGTACTTC.

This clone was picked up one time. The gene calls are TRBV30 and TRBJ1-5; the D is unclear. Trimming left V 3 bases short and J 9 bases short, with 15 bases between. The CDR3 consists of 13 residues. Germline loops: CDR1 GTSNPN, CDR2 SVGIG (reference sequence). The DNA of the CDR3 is TGTGCCTGGAGCCGGGAAAACAACGGGCCCCAGCATTTT. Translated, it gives CAWSRENNGPQHF.

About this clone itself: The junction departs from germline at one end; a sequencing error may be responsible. The CDR3 DNA is TGTGCCTGGAGTACAACACGGCTGAGCGCCTTC. Its translation is CAWSTTRLSAF. The chain combines TRBV30 with TRBJ1-2, with D hard to call. CDR1 is GTSNPN and CDR2 is SVGIG in the germline V gene (reference sequence). This CDR3 has 11 amino acids.

For the CDR3, the DNA is TGTGCCAGCAGCGTCGGAGGCTCCTATAATTCACCCCTCCACTTT. Amino acid sequence: CASSVGGSYNSPLHF. The rearrangement joins TRBV9 to TRBJ1-6; D call uncertain. The CDR3 contains 15 residues. Looked up from germline, CDR1 is SGDLS and CDR2 is YYNGEE. Trimming took 2 bases from V and 0 from J, leaving 6 bases between them. The full variable domain, in which reference TRBV9 and TRBJ1-6 provide the parts outside the CDR3, is DSGVTQTPKHLITATGQRVTLRCSPRSGDLSVYWYQQSLDQGLQFLIQYYNGEERAKGNILERFSAQQFPDLHSELNLSSLELGDSALYFCASSVGGSYNSPLHFGNGTRLTVT.

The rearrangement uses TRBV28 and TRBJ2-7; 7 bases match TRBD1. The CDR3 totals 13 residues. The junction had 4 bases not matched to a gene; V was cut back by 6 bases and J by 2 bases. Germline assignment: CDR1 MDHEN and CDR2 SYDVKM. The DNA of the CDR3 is TGTGCCAGCAGAGGACAGGCCACCTACGAGCAGTACTTC. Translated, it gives CASRGQATYEQYF. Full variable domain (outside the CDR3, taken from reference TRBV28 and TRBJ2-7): DVKVTQSSRYLVKRTGEKVFLECVQDMDHENMFWYRQDPGLGLRLIYFSYDVKMKEKGDIPEGYSVSREKKERFSLILESASTNQTSMYLCASRGQATYEQYFGPGTRLTVT.

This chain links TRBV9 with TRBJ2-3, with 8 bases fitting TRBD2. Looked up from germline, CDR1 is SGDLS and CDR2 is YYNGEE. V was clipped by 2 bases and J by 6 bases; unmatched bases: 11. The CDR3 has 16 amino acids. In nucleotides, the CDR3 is TGTGCCAGCAGCGTTAATAGCGGGATTTCCCGGGATACGCAGTATTTT. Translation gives CASSVNSGISRDTQYF.

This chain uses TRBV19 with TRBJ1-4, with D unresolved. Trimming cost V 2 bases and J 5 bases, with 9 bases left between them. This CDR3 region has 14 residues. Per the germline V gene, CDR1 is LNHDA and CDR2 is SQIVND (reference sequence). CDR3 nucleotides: TGTGCCAGTAGTATACACGGAGACAATGAAAAACTGTTTTTT. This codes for CASSIHGDNEKLFF. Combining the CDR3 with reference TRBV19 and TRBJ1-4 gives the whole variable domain DGGITQSPKYLFRKEGQNVTLSCEQNLNHDAMYWYRQDPGQGLRLIYYSQIVNDFQKGDIAEGYSVSREKKESFPLTVTSAQKNPTAFYLCASSIHGDNEKLFFGSGTQLSVL.

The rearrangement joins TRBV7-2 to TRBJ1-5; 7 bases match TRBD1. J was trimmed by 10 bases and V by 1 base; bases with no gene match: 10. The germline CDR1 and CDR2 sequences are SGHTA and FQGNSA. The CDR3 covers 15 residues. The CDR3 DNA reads TGTGCCAGCAGCTTAGTGACAGGGACAAAAGGTCCCCAGCATTTT. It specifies CASSLVTGTKGPQHF.

CDR3 nucleotides: TGTGCCAGCAGCCGACGGACTAGCGGGAGGGCCACAGATACGCAGTATTTT. Its protein product is CASSRRTSGRATDTQYF. V and J are TRBV3-1 (or the pseudogene TRBV3-2) and TRBJ2-3; 15 nucleotides align to TRBD2. V gave up 4 bases and J gave up 2 bases; unmatched junction bases: 4. The CDR3 has 17 amino acids. Germline loops: CDR1 LGHDT, CDR2 YNNKEL (reference sequence).